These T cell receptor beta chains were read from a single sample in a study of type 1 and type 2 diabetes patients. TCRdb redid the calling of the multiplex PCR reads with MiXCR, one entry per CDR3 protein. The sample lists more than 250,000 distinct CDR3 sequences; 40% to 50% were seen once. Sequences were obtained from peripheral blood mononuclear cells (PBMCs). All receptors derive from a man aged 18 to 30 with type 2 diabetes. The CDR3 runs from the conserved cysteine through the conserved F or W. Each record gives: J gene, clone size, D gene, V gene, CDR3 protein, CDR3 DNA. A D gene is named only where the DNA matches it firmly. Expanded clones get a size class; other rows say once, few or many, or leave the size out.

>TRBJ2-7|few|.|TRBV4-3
CASSHRHSPGRGYEQYF
TGCGCCAGCAGCCATAGACATTCTCCAGGCAGGGGCTACGAGCAGTACTTC
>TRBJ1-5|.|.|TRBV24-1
CATGSPQHF
TGTGCCACCGGTTCGCCCCAGCATTTT
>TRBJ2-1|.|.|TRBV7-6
CASSLGEYNEQFF
TGTGCCAGCAGCCTCGGCGAATACAATGAGCAGTTCTTC
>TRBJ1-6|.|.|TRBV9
CASSVNDVNSPLHF
TGTGCCAGCAGCGTAAACGACGTTAATTCACCCCTCCACTTT
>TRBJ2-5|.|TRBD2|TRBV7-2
CASRSSGQETQCF
TGCGCCAGCAGGTCTAGCGGGCAAGAGACCCAGTGCTTC
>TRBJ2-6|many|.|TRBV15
CATRPYDRSGANVLTF
TGTGCCACCAGACCGTATGACAGGTCTGGGGCCAACGTCCTGACTTTC
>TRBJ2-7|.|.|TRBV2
CAILPGTSGTYEQYF
TGTGCCATCTTACCCGGGACAAGCGGAACCTACGAGCAGTACTTC
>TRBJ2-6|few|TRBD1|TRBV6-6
CASTDRTGKVSGANVLTF
TGTGCCAGCACCGACCGGACAGGGAAAGTCTCTGGGGCCAACGTCCTGACTTTC
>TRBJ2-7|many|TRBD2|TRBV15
CATSRPALGSGRIYEQYF
TGTGCCACCAGCAGACCTGCTTTGGGCAGCGGGAGGATCTACGAGCAGTACTTC
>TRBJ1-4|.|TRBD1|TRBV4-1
CASSQVSYRDRSNEKLFF
TGCGCCAGCAGCCAAGTCTCTTATAGGGACAGGAGTAATGAAAAACTGTTTTTT
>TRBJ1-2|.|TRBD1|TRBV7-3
CASSQTRDRGIEDGYTF
TGTGCCAGCAGCCAAACCCGGGACAGGGGTATTGAGGATGGCTACACCTTC
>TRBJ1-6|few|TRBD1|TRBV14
CASSPDRRHNSPLHF
TGTGCCAGCAGCCCGGACAGGCGTCATAATTCACCCCTCCACTTT
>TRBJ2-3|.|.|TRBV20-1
CSARDHRELDPDTQYF
TGCAGTGCTAGAGACCACCGCGAACTAGATCCAGATACGCAGTATTTT
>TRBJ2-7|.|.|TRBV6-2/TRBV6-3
CASSRTDQQNGNEQYF
TGTGCCAGCAGCAGAACGGACCAGCAGAACGGGAATGAGCAGTACTTC
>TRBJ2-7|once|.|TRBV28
CASSLGGQLFYEQYF
TGTGCCAGCAGTTTAGGGGGGCAACTCTTCTACGAGCAGTACTTC
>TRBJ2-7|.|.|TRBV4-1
CASSQEWRDTYEQYF
TGCGCCAGCAGCCAAGAATGGCGGGACACCTACGAGCAGTACTTC
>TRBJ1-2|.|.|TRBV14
CASSQDKGSYGYTF
TGTGCCAGCAGCCAAGATAAGGGGAGCTATGGCTACACCTTC
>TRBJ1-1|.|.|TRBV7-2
CASSPSRAVSGQIAFF
TGTGCCAGCAGCCCCTCCCGGGCCGTCTCGGGACAAATAGCTTTCTTT
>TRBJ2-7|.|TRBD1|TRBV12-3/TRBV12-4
CASSSQGAGGFYEQYF
TGTGCCAGCAGCTCCCAGGGGGCAGGGGGATTCTACGAGCAGTACTTC
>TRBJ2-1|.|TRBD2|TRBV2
CASRTSGSTYNEQFF
TGTGCCAGCAGAACTAGCGGGAGCACCTACAATGAGCAGTTCTTC
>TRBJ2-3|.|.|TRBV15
CATSRDPGRGYPQYF
TGTGCCACCAGCAGAGATCCGGGCAGGGGATATCCGCAGTATTTT
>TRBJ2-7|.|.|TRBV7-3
CASRGRAISYEQYF
TGTGCCAGCAGGGGACGGGCGATCTCCTACGAGCAGTACTTC
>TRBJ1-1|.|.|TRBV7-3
CASSFRGGSGTEAFF
TGTGCCAGCAGTTTCCGGGGAGGTTCGGGCACTGAAGCTTTCTTT
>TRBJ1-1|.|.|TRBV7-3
CASTSWGESTEAFF
TGTGCCAGCACCTCATGGGGGGAGAGCACTGAAGCTTTCTTT
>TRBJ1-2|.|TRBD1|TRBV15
CATSRDTFSGRGQGAQVYGYTF
TGTGCCACCAGCAGAGATACTTTCTCTGGGCGCGGACAGGGGGCGCAGGTATATGGCTACACCTTC
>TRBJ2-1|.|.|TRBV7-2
CASSLARTPNYNEQFF
TGTGCCAGCAGCTTAGCCCGGACCCCCAACTACAATGAGCAGTTCTTC
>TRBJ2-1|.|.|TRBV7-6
CASSPAGLNSYNEQFF
TGTGCCAGCAGCCCCGCGGGGCTGAATAGTTACAATGAGCAGTTCTTC
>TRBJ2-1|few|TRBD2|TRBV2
CASRTSGAYNEQFF
TGTGCCAGCAGAACTAGCGGAGCCTACAATGAGCAGTTCTTC
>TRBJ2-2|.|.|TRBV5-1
CASSQLNRESGELFF
TGTGCCAGCAGCCAATTGAACAGGGAATCCGGGGAGCTGTTTTTT
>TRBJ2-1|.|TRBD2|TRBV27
CASSTTSGIGFF
TGTGCCAGCAGCACGACTAGCGGGATCGGGTTCTTC
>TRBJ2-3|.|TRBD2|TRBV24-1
CATSEAAGNTDTQYF
TGTGCCACCAGTGAAGCAGCGGGAAACACAGATACGCAGTATTTT
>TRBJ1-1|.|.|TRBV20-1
CSATHRAMNTEAFF
TGCAGTGCCACCCACAGGGCTATGAACACTGAAGCTTTCTTT
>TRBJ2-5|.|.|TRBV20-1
CSARQGQETQYF
TGCAGTGCTAGACAGGGGCAGGAGACCCAGTACTTC
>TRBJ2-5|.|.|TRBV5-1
CASSVGHPQETQYF
TGCGCCAGCAGCGTGGGACACCCTCAAGAGACCCAGTACTTC
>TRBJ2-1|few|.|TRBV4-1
CASSQGLATNEQFF
TGCGCCAGCAGCCAAGGCCTAGCAACGAATGAGCAGTTCTTC
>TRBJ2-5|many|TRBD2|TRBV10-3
CAISVTSGKGETQYF
TGTGCCATCAGTGTCACTAGCGGGAAGGGTGAGACCCAGTACTTC
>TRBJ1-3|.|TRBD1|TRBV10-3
CAISARDSGAGNTIYF
TGTGCCATCAGTGCTAGGGACAGTGGAGCTGGAAACACCATATATTTT
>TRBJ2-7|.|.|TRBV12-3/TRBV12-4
CASSLWRSSGRNYEQYF
TGTGCCAGCAGTTTATGGAGGAGCTCAGGGAGGAACTACGAGCAGTACTTC
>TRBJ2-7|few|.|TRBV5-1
CASSTEGGEQYF
TGCGCCAGCAGCACGGAGGGGGGCGAGCAGTACTTC
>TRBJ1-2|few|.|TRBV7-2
CASSGDTRSTNYGYTF
TGTGCCAGCAGCGGGGACACGCGATCCACTAACTATGGCTACACCTTC
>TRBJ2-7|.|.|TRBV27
CASSWTAAYEQYF
TGTGCCAGCAGTTGGACAGCGGCCTACGAGCAGTACTTC
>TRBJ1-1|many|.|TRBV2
CATGSTAYTEAFF
TGTGCCACAGGATCAACAGCGTACACTGAAGCTTTCTTT
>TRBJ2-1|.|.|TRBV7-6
CASSLTGRDYNEQFF
TGTGCCAGCAGCTTGACGGGCAGGGACTACAATGAGCAGTTCTTC
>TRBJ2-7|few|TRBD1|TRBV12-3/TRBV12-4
CASSPWTGGPYEQYF
TGTGCCAGCAGTCCCTGGACAGGAGGCCCGTACGAGCAGTACTTC
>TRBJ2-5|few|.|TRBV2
CASSEATSQYF
TGTGCCAGCAGTGAAGCAACTAGCCAGTACTTC
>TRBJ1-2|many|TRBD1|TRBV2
CASTSTGGNTF
TGTGCCAGCACCTCGACAGGGGGTAACACCTTC
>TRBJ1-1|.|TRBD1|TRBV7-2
CASSLARDRGTEAFF
TGTGCCAGCAGCTTAGCGCGGGACAGGGGCACTGAAGCTTTCTTT
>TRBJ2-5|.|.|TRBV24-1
CATGATGSGQETQYF
TGTGCCACGGGGGCCACAGGGAGCGGGCAAGAGACCCAGTACTTC
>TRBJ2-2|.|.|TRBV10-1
CASSLGAGYRTGELFF
TGCGCCAGCAGTTTAGGGGCGGGATACCGAACCGGGGAGCTGTTTTTT
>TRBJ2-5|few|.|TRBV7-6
CASSRVADTFRETQYF
TGTGCCAGCAGCCGGGTGGCGGATACGTTTAGAGAGACCCAGTACTTC
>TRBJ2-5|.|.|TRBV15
CTTSRDYGETQYF
TGTACCACCAGCAGAGATTACGGAGAGACCCAGTACTTC
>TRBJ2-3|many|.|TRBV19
CASSFGDTQYF
TGTGCCAGTAGTTTTGGCGATACGCAGTATTTT
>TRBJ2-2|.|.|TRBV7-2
CASSSIAGAGELFF
TGTGCCAGCAGCTCCATAGCCGGGGCCGGGGAGCTGTTTTTT
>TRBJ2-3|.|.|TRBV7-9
CASSLGLGRGTDTQYF
TGTGCCAGCAGCTTAGGACTGGGCAGGGGCACAGATACGCAGTATTTT
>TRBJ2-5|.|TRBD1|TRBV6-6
CASSPPGTAQETQYF
TGTGCCAGCAGTCCACCCGGGACAGCCCAAGAGACCCAGTACTTC
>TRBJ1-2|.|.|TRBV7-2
CASSFPPGGYTF
TGTGCCAGCAGCTTTCCCCCCGGTGGCTACACCTTC
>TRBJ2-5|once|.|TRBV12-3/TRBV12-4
CASSRTETQYF
TGTGCCAGCAGTCGGACGGAGACCCAGTACTTC
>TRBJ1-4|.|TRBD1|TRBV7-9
CASSSDGTGNEKLFF
TGTGCCAGCAGCTCGGATGGGACAGGGAATGAAAAACTGTTTTTT
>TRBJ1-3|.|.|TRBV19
CASSIQARQVSGNTIYF
TGTGCCAGTAGCATCCAAGCCCGACAGGTTTCTGGAAACACCATATATTTT
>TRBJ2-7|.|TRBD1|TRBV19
CASSIDASRGLYEQYF
TGTGCCAGTAGTATAGATGCCTCCAGGGGGCTCTACGAGCAGTACTTC